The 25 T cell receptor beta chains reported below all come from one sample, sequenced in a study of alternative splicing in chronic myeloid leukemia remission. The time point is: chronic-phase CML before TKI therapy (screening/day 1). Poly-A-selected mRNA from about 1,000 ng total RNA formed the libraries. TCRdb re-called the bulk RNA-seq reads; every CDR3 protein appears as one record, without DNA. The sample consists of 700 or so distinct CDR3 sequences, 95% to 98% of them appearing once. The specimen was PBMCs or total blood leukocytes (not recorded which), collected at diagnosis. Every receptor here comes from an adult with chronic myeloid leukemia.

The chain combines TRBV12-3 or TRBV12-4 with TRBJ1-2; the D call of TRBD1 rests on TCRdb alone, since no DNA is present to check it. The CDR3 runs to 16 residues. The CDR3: CASVRTGTHPNYGYTF.

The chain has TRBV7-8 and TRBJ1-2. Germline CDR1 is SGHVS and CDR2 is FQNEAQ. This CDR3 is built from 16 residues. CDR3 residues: CASSLARSPLDYGYTF.

The CDR3 sequence: CSVHQGGRGPQHF. The chain carries TRBV20-1 and TRBJ1-5. The germline V gene has CDR1 DFQATT and CDR2 SNEGSKA (reference sequence). This CDR3 region has 13 residues.

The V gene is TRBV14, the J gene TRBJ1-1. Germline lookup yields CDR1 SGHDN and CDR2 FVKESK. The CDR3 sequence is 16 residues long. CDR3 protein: CASSQAWGIRSTEAFF.

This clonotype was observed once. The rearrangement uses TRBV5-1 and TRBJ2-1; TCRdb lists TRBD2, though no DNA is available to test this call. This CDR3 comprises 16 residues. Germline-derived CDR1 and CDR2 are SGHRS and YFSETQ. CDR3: CASSLDGVAPYNEQFF.

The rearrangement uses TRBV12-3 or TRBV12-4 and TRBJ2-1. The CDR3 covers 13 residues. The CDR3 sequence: CASSTTSYNEQFF.

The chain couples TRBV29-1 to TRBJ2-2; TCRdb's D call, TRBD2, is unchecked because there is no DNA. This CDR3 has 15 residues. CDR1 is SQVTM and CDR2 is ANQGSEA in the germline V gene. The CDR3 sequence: CSVSRPPGNTGELFF.

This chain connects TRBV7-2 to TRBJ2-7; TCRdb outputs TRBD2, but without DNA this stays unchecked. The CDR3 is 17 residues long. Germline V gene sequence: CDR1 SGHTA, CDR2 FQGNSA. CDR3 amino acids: CASGPTSGGINLYEQYF.

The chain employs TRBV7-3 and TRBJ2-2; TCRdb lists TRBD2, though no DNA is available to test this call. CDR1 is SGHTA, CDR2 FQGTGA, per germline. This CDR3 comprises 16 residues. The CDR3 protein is CASSLSGTRNTGELFF.

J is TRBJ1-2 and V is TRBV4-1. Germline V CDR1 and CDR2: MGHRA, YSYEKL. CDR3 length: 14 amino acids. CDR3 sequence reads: CASSHDPGTDLYTF.

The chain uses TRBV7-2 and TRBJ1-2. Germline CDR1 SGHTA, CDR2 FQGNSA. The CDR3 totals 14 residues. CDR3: CASSQAGTDYGYTF. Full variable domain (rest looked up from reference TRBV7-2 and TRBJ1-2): GAGVSQSPSNKVTEKGKDVELRCDPISGHTALYWYRQSLGQGLEFLIYFQGNSAPDKSGLPSDRFSAERTGGSVSTLTIQRTQQEDSAVYLCASSQAGTDYGYTFGSGTRLTVV.

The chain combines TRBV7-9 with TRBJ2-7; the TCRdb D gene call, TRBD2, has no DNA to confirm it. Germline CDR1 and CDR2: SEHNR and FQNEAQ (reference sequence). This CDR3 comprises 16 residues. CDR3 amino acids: CASSWGTSGSLDEQYF. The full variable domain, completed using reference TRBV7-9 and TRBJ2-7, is DTGVSQNPRHKITKRGQNVTFRCDPISEHNRLYWYRQTLGQGPEFLTYFQNEAQLEKSRLLSDRFSAERPKGSFSTLEIQRTEQGDSAMYLCASSWGTSGSLDEQYFGPGTRLTVT.

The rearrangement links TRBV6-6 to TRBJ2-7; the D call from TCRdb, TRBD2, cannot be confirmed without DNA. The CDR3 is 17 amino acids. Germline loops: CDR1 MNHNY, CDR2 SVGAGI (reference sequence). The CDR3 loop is CASSYPRESGTNYEQYF.

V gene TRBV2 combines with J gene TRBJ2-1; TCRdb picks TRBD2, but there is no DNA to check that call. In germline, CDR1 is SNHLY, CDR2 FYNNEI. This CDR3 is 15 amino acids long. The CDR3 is CASSVPGGGYNEQFF.

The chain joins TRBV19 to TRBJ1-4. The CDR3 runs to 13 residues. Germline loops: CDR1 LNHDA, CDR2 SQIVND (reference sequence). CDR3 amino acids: CASRGRPSEKLFF.

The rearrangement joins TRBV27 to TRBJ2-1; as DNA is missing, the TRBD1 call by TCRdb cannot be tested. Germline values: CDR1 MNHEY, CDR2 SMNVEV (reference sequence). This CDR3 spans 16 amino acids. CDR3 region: CASSRKTGITDNEQFF.

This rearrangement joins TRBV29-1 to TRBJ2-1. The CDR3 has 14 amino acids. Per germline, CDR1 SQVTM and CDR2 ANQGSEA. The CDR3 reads CSVAQGSSYNEQFF.

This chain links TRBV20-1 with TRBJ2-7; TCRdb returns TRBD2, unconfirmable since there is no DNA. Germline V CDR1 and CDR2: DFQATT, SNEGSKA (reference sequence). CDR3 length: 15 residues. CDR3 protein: CSASNVGGERYEQYF.

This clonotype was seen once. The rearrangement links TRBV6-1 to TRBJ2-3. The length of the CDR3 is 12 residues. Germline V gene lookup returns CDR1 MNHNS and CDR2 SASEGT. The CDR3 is CASSEGRNTQYF.

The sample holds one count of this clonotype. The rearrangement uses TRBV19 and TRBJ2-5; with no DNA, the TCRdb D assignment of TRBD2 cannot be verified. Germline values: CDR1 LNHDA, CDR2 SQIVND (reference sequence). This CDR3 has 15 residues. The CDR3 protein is CASSSTGPGRETQYF.

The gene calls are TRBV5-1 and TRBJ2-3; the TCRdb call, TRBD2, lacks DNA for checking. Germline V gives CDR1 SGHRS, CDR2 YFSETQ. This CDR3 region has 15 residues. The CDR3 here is CASSPGTGYTDTQYF.

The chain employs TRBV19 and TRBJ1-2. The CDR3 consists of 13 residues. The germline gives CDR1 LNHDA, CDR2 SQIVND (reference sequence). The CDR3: CASSPDRAGGYTF.

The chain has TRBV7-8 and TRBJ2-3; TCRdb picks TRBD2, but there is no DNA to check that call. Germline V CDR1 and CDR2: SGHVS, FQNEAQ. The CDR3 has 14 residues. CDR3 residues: CASSAGLAGGTQYF.

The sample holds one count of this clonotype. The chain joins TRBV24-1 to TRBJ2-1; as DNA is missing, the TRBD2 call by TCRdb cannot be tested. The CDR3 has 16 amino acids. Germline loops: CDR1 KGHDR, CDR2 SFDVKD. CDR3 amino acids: CATSDPTSLFSGEQFF.

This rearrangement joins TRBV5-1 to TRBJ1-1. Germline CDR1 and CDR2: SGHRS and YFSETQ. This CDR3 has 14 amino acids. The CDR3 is CASSLEASVTEAFF. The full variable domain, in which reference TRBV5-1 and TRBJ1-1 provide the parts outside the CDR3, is KAGVTQTPRYLIKTRGQQVTLSCSPISGHRSVSWYQQTPGQGLQFLFEYFSETQRNKGNFPGRFSGRQFSNSRSEMNVSTLELGDSALYLCASSLEASVTEAFFGQGTRLTVV.